This passage covers 18 T cell receptor beta chains from one sample sequenced in a study of cytomegalovirus exposure and HLA in healthy donors. The study ran its PCR with 60 Vbeta and 13 Jbeta primers. Measured with immunoSEQ multiplex PCR; TCRdb has only the in-frame clones, and not every one. This table has 200,000 to 250,000 clones, around 89% appearing once. Input material: PBMCs. The receptors here all came from a woman aged 18-30 years in good health and CMV-seronegative.

DNA for the CDR3: TGTGCCACCAGCGTTGCGGGAGAAAATCATGAGCAGTTCTTC. Translation: CATSVAGENHEQFF. The gene calls are TRBV15 and TRBJ2-1, with 7 positions matching TRBD2. Germline-derived CDR1 and CDR2 are LNHNV and YYDKDF (reference sequence). The CDR3 is made up of 14 amino acids. Trimming took 5 bases from V and 8 from J; bases not matched to a gene: 9.

This clone showed up just once. The chain joins TRBV6-5 to TRBJ2-7; a possible D gene is TRBD2 (5 bases). Germline V lookup: CDR1 MNHEY, CDR2 SVGAGI. Trimming shortened V by 0 bases and J by 1 base, and 10 bases separated the two germline ends. The CDR3 has 15 residues. The CDR3 protein is CASSYSGVGSYEQYF. CDR3 DNA sequence: TGTGCCAGCAGTTACTCCGGGGTCGGTTCCTACGAGCAGTACTTC.

In its sample, this clone was seen a few times. The chain couples TRBV14 to TRBJ2-1; 13 bases are shared with TRBD2. V dropped 5 bases and J dropped 4; count of bases not matched to a gene: 8. The germline gives CDR1 SGHDN, CDR2 FVKESK. This CDR3 comprises 17 residues. CDR3 sequence reads: CASSLRLLAGGYNEQFF. In DNA form, the CDR3 reads TGTGCCAGCAGCTTAAGGTTACTAGCGGGAGGGTACAATGAGCAGTTCTTC.

This chain links TRBV2 with TRBJ2-5; D not certain. V was trimmed by 6 bases and J by 3 bases, leaving 11 bases between them. From germline, CDR1 is SNHLY and CDR2 FYNNEI. The CDR3 contains 13 residues. The CDR3 here is CASRAHPKETQYF. CDR3 DNA sequence: TGTGCCAGCAGGGCCCATCCAAAAGAGACCCAGTACTTC.

V and J are TRBV6-1 and TRBJ1-1; D is undetermined. V was clipped by 3 bases and J by 2 bases, with 13 bases between them. Germline CDR1 MNHNS, CDR2 SASEGT. The CDR3 length is 15 residues. CDR3 amino acids: CASSDYTGSNTEAFF. Here the CDR3 DNA reads TGTGCCAGCAGTGATTATACGGGGTCAAACACTGAAGCTTTCTTT.

As regards this clone: At one end, the junction sequence differs from germline, possibly due to a read error. V is TRBV6-9 and J is TRBJ2-3; maybe TRBD1 (5 bases). Germline values: CDR1 MNHGY, CDR2 SVAAGI. The CDR3 sequence is 10 residues long. In DNA form, the CDR3 reads TGTGCCAGCAGTTCCCAAAGAAGGGGTTTT. This translates into CASSSQRRGF.

The chain uses TRBV4-3 and TRBJ2-5; TRBD1 matches 9 bases. Gene TRBJ2-7 matches the end of the DNA better, so the J call may be wrong. The CDR3 is 15 amino acids. The germline V gene has CDR1 LGHNA and CDR2 YSLEER. The chain's CDR3 is CASSRSGTGFDEQYF. The CDR3 DNA sequence: TGCGCCAGCAGCCGCTCCGGGACAGGGTTTGACGAGCAGTACTTC.

The chain links TRBV19 to TRBJ2-1, with 7 bases aligning to TRBD2. The CDR3 consists of 16 residues. Trimming cost V 4 bases and J 8 bases; bases outside gene matches: 14. Per the germline V gene, CDR1 is LNHDA and CDR2 is SQIVND (reference sequence). CDR3 nucleotide sequence: TGTGCCAGTAGTAAGGTGCACACGGGAGGTCGGGATGAGCAGTTCTTC. Translating it yields CASSKVHTGGRDEQFF.

The count of this clone is one. The chain employs TRBV7-2 and TRBJ2-1; 8 nucleotides align to TRBD2. V trimming: 2 bases; J trimming: 0 bases; junction bases outside the gene matches: 3. In germline, CDR1 is SGHTA, CDR2 FQGNSA. The CDR3 has 16 amino acids. CDR3 loop: CASSLIAGSSYNEQFF. As DNA, the CDR3 is TGTGCCAGCAGCTTAATAGCGGGGAGCTCCTACAATGAGCAGTTCTTC.

The chain combines TRBV6-1 with TRBJ1-5; D not resolved. The CDR3 loop spans 13 amino acids. Trimming stripped 2 bases from V and 6 bases from J, with 8 bases between. The germline CDR1 and CDR2 sequences are MNHNS and SASEGT. CDR3 sequence reads: CASSEKLSQPQHF. The CDR3 bases are TGTGCCAGCAGTGAAAAACTGAGTCAGCCCCAGCATTTT.

J is TRBJ2-7 and V is TRBV5-6; D is unresolved. V was trimmed by 2 bases and J by 0 bases, leaving 9 bases between them. The CDR3 extends over 14 amino acids. From germline, CDR1 is SGHDT and CDR2 YYEEEE. In DNA form, the CDR3 reads TGTGCCAGCAGCTTAAGTGGCAACTCCTACGAGCAGTACTTC. It encodes CASSLSGNSYEQYF.

The gene calls are TRBV7-7 and TRBJ2-5; 8 nucleotides line up with TRBD1. The V and J ends lost 5 bases and 9 bases, in that order; junction bases with no gene match: 11. Germline CDR1 SSHAT, CDR2 FNYEAQ (reference sequence). The CDR3 consists of 14 residues. The CDR3 spells CASSQGTGGVPQYF. The CDR3 DNA reads TGTGCCAGCAGCCAGGGGACAGGAGGGGTTCCCCAGTACTTC.

The chain joins TRBV25-1 to TRBJ1-4; 8 bases are shared with TRBD1. The germline V gene encodes CDR1 MGHDK and CDR2 SYGVNS. V was pared by 4 bases and J by 6 bases, with 10 bases of the junction left unmatched. The CDR3 has 16 residues. CDR3 protein: CASSVLGQGSDEKLFF. CDR3 bases: TGTGCCAGCAGTGTCCTCGGACAGGGTAGTGATGAAAAACTGTTTTTT.

The chain is built from TRBV27 and TRBJ2-3, with a weak D call TRBD1 (5 bases). Trimming removed 5 bases from V and 6 bases from J, with 21 bases in between. In germline, CDR1 is MNHEY, CDR2 SMNVEV (reference sequence). The CDR3 runs to 16 residues. Here the CDR3 reads CASSTGPPNLGDTQYF. The CDR3 region has the DNA TGTGCCAGCAGTACAGGACCACCCAATCTTGGGGATACGCAGTATTTT.

The chain is built from TRBV19 and TRBJ1-2; unclear D gene. The germline gives CDR1 LNHDA, CDR2 SQIVND (reference sequence). V was shortened by 5 bases and J by 8 bases, with 21 bases between the two germline ends. The CDR3 extends over 15 amino acids. The CDR3 region has the DNA TGTGCCAGTAGTCCCCGTCCCGCAGACTTCGGGGGCTACACCTTC. Its protein product is CASSPRPADFGGYTF.

The V call is TRBV4-1, the J call TRBJ2-2, with a tentative D call TRBD1 (6 bases). Trimming removed 1 base from V and 6 bases from J, with 12 bases in between. Germline assignment: CDR1 MGHRA and CDR2 YSYEKL. The CDR3 covers 15 residues. In nucleotides, the CDR3 is TGCGCCAGCAGCCAAGTTGATGGGGGCTCCGGGGAGCTGTTTTTT. Residues: CASSQVDGGSGELFF.

This chain links TRBV29-1 with TRBJ2-7; D is unresolved. Germline values: CDR1 SQVTM, CDR2 ANQGSEA. With 3 bases removed from V and 6 bases from J, the gap between germline ends came to 9 bases. CDR3 length: 11 residues. The CDR3 bases are TGCAGCGTTGATGGAGTTACCGAGCAGTACTTC. Amino acids: CSVDGVTEQYF.

The CDR3 region is CASSLDRGRFTDTQYF. CDR3 bases: TGTGCCAGCAGCTTAGACAGGGGGCGTTTCACAGATACGCAGTATTTT. The chain recombines TRBV5-6 with TRBJ2-3; 10 positions match TRBD1. This CDR3 contains 16 residues. Germline V gives CDR1 SGHDT, CDR2 YYEEEE. The ends lost 2 bases at V and 2 bases at J; junction bases unmatched: 5.